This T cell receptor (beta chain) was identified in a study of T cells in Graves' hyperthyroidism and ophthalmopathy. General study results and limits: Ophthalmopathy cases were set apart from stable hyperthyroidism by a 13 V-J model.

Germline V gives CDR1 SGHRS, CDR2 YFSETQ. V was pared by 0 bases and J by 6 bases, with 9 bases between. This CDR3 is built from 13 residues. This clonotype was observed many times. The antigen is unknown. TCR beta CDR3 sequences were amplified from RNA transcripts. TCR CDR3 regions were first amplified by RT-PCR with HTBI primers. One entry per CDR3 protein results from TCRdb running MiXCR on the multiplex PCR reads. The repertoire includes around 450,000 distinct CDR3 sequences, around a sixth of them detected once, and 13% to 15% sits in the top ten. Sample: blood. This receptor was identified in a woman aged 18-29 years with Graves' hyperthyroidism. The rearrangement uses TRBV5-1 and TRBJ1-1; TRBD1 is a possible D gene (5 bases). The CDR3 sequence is CASSLGWGAEAFF. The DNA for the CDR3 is TGCGCCAGCAGCTTGGGGTGGGGGGCTGAAGCTTTCTTT.